The 31 T cell receptor beta chains in this list originate from one sample, sequenced in a study of T cells in Graves' hyperthyroidism and ophthalmopathy. From RNA transcripts, TCR beta CDR3 regions were amplified. HTBI primers were used for first-round RT-PCR of the TCR CDR3. MiXCR, run by TCRdb on the multiplex PCR reads, gives a single entry per CDR3 protein. This repertoire shows roughly 400,000 distinct CDR3 sequences, 15% to 19% found once; its top ten account for 28%. The sample was blood. The receptors were gathered from a woman aged 18 to 35 with Graves' hyperthyroidism that later progressed to Graves' ophthalmopathy.

V and J are TRBV11-3 and TRBJ1-3; maybe TRBD1 (6 bases). CDR3 length equals 16 residues. CDR1 and CDR2 from the germline V gene are SGHNT and YENEEA. Trimming took off 4 bases at V and 0 bases at J, with 13 bases between the two ends. CDR3 region: CASSSTWDNSGNTIYF. CDR3 in DNA: TGTGCCAGCAGCTCAACCTGGGACAACTCTGGAAACACCATATATTTT. Supplemented by reference TRBV11-3 and TRBJ1-3, the full variable domain reads EAGVVQSPRYKIIEKKQPVAFWCNPISGHNTLYWYLQNLGQGPELLIRYENEEAVDDSQLPKDRFSAERLKGVDSTLKIQPAELGDSAVYLCASSSTWDNSGNTIYFGEGSWLTVV.

This clonotype was counted at least ten times. The rearrangement joins TRBV3-1 to TRBJ2-3; 8 bases fit TRBD1. The CDR3 is 16 amino acids. The trim removed 3 bases at V and 4 bases at J, leaving 9 bases unmatched. From germline, CDR1 is LGHDT and CDR2 YNNKEL (reference sequence). The CDR3 nucleotides are TGTGCCAGCAGCCAGCTCGGACAGGGAGGTCCAGATACGCAGTATTTT. Translating gives CASSQLGQGGPDTQYF.

The chain employs TRBV6-1 and TRBJ1-2; 7 bases line up with TRBD1. Per the germline V gene, CDR1 is MNHNS and CDR2 is SASEGT. V lost 5 bases and J lost 4; bases outside the gene matches: 10. This CDR3 contains 15 residues. Written as DNA, the CDR3 is TGTGCCAGCAGTTCAGCAAAACAGGGGACCTATGGCTACACCTTC. It translates to CASSSAKQGTYGYTF.

The J gene is TRBJ2-4, the V gene TRBV3-1; 9 bases line up with TRBD2. With V trimmed by 0 bases and J by 6 bases, 12 bases remained unmatched. The CDR3 sequence is 18 residues long. Per germline, CDR1 LGHDT and CDR2 YNNKEL (reference sequence). The CDR3 spells CASSQEFAGGPMGNIQYF. DNA of the CDR3: TGTGCCAGCAGCCAAGAATTCGCGGGAGGGCCGATGGGAAACATTCAGTACTTC.

This clonotype has only a few counts. The chain uses TRBV6-1 and TRBJ2-3; 12 bases agree with TRBD2. The CDR3 spans 16 residues. V lost 6 bases and J lost 1; bases outside the gene matches: 5. The germline CDR1 and CDR2 sequences are MNHNS and SASEGT. Here the CDR3 DNA reads TGTGCCAGCAGGAGACTAGCGGGAGTGGGCACAGATACGCAGTATTTT. This codes for CASRRLAGVGTDTQYF.

This clonotype was observed many times. The DNA of the CDR3 is TGTGCCAGCAGCTTAGATGGTAGGGTCGCTAACTATGGCTACACCTTC. Protein product: CASSLDGRVANYGYTF. The J gene is TRBJ1-2, the V gene TRBV7-2; D is uncertain. Trimming left V 1 base short and J 0 bases short, with 12 bases between. The germline V gene has CDR1 SGHTA and CDR2 FQGNSA. The CDR3 runs 16 residues.

This clonotype has at least ten counts. This chain joins TRBV18 and TRBJ2-1; D not certain. V was cut by 1 base and J by 0 bases, with 7 bases left in between. Germline V gene data show CDR1 as KGHSH and CDR2 as LQKENI. This CDR3 has 15 amino acids. The CDR3 DNA sequence: TGTGCCAGCTCACCACTGCCGAGCTCCTACAATGAGCAGTTCTTC. Protein product: CASSPLPSSYNEQFF.

This chain connects TRBV5-6 to TRBJ2-1; 10 bases are a match to TRBD1. Germline CDR1 reads SGHDT; CDR2 reads YYEEEE. The CDR3 covers 20 residues. V was clipped by 2 bases and J by 8 bases; unmatched bases: 22. In nucleotides, the CDR3 is TGTGCCAGCAGCTTTGCCATGTGGGGGGATTCGGGACAGGGGATGCATGAGCAGTTCTTC. Its protein product is CASSFAMWGDSGQGMHEQFF.

The sample holds many counts of this clonotype. CDR3 bases: TGTGCCAGCAGCTGGGGAGGGACTATGAACACTGAAGCTTTCTTT. Residues: CASSWGGTMNTEAFF. V and J are TRBV7-9 and TRBJ1-1; maybe TRBD1 (5 bases). The germline V and J ends were trimmed by 4 bases and 0 bases, with 12 bases remaining between them. This CDR3 contains 15 residues. Germline-derived CDR1 and CDR2 are SEHNR and FQNEAQ (reference sequence).

This clonotype was seen many times. This chain uses TRBV7-9 with TRBJ2-5; 15 bases align to TRBD2. The CDR3 is made up of 15 amino acids. Trimming took 5 bases from V and 4 from J; bases not matched to a gene: 2. Germline assignment: CDR1 SEHNR and CDR2 FQNEAQ (reference sequence). The CDR3 sequence is CASSGLAGGRETQYF. The CDR3 DNA follows: TGTGCCAGCAGCGGACTAGCGGGAGGGCGAGAGACCCAGTACTTC.

The chain joins TRBV29-1 to TRBJ2-5; D tentatively reads TRBD1 or TRBD2 (6 bases each). The CDR3 consists of 16 residues. The V end was cut by 0 bases, the J end by 0 bases, with 14 bases between. Germline CDR1 and CDR2: SQVTM and ANQGSEA. The CDR3 sequence is CSVEDVEGVYQETQYF. The CDR3 bases are TGCAGCGTTGAAGACGTGGAGGGGGTGTACCAAGAGACCCAGTACTTC.

The CDR3 sequence: CASRLAGRYEQYF. The CDR3, as DNA: TGTGCCAGCCGGCTAGCGGGAAGGTACGAGCAGTACTTC. The chain carries TRBV6-1 and TRBJ2-7; 9 nucleotides line up with TRBD2. The V gene's germline CDR1 is MNHNS and CDR2 SASEGT. The trim removed 8 bases at V and 4 bases at J, leaving 6 bases unmatched. The CDR3 runs to 13 residues.

The rearrangement links TRBV20-1 to TRBJ2-1; 10 positions agree with TRBD2. Germline assignment: CDR1 DFQATT and CDR2 SNEGSKA (reference sequence). The CDR3 loop spans 14 amino acids. Trimming removed 3 bases from V and 12 bases from J; junction bases left unmatched: 11. The CDR3 DNA reads as TGCAGTGCTAGGGGGACTAGCGCCCTACAAGGGCAGTTCTTC. Protein product: CSARGTSALQGQFF.

The rearrangement links TRBV5-1 to TRBJ2-3; D possibly corresponds to TRBD1 (6 bases). V lost 4 bases, J lost 0 bases, and 15 bases lay in between. The CDR3 has 16 amino acids. Germline CDR1 and CDR2: SGHRS and YFSETQ. Here the CDR3 DNA reads TGCGCCAGCAGCGGGGACACGGGATCCAGCACAGATACGCAGTATTTT. Its protein product is CASSGDTGSSTDTQYF.

This clonotype was counted a few times. The chain couples TRBV24-1 to TRBJ2-3; unclear D gene. Trimming took off 3 bases at V and 2 bases at J, with 8 bases between the two ends. CDR1 and CDR2 (germline): KGHDR, SFDVKD. This CDR3 comprises 14 residues. CDR3 nucleotide sequence: TGTGCCACCAGTGATCCGTACGCCACAGATACGCAGTATTTT. Amino acids: CATSDPYATDTQYF.

Ten or more counts support this clonotype. J is TRBJ2-2 and V is TRBV6-2 or TRBV6-3, with 8 positions matching TRBD1. With V trimmed by 9 bases and J by 0 bases, 3 bases remained unmatched. The CDR3 sequence is 14 residues long. Germline V CDR1 and CDR2: MNHEY, SVGEGT. The CDR3 reads CASWDRTNTGELFF. The DNA for the CDR3 is TGTGCCAGTTGGGACAGGACGAACACCGGGGAGCTGTTTTTT.

This clonotype was picked up a small number of times. The rearrangement joins TRBV5-1 to TRBJ2-7; 10 nucleotides line up with TRBD1. The CDR3 consists of 14 residues. J gave up 5 bases and V 6 bases, and 8 bases lay outside the gene matches. Germline values: CDR1 SGHRS, CDR2 YFSETQ. In nucleotides, the CDR3 is TGCGCCAGCACCCGGACAGGGGGTAATAACGAGCAGTACTTC. Translation gives CASTRTGGNNEQYF.

This sequence joins TRBV18 and TRBJ2-5, with 8 bases fitting TRBD1. V lost 6 bases and J lost 4; bases outside the gene matches: 4. CDR1 and CDR2 from the germline V gene are KGHSH and LQKENI. The CDR3 is 13 residues long. The CDR3 protein is CASSDRGRETQYF. In DNA, the CDR3 is TGTGCCAGCTCCGACAGGGGCAGAGAGACCCAGTACTTC.

This rearrangement joins TRBV7-9 to TRBJ1-1; D gene uncertain. The V gene's germline CDR1 is SEHNR and CDR2 FQNEAQ (reference sequence). V was clipped by 6 bases and J by 2 bases, with 13 bases between them. The CDR3 contains 14 residues. In DNA, the CDR3 is TGTGCCAGCAGGTTAAGTCAGTCAAACACTGAAGCTTTCTTT. Translated: CASRLSQSNTEAFF.

The chain combines TRBV18 with TRBJ1-3; D is ambiguous. Trimming pared 3 bases from V and 0 bases from J, leaving 12 bases between. The germline CDR1 and CDR2 sequences are KGHSH and LQKENI. CDR3 length: 16 amino acids. The CDR3 loop is CASSPAVQASGNTIYF. CDR3 coding DNA: TGTGCCAGCTCACCGGCCGTGCAGGCCTCTGGAAACACCATATATTTT.

This clonotype occurred many times. The chain joins TRBV5-1 to TRBJ2-7, with 14 bases fitting TRBD2. The CDR3 is made up of 17 amino acids. J gave up 3 bases and V 0 bases, and 5 bases lay outside the gene matches. Germline CDR1 is SGHRS and CDR2 is YFSETQ. This chain's CDR3 is CASSLARGLAGDYEQYF. The CDR3 region has the DNA TGCGCCAGCAGCTTGGCAAGGGGACTAGCGGGAGACTACGAGCAGTACTTC.

This clonotype has at least ten counts. V gene TRBV5-1 combines with J gene TRBJ2-3, with TRBD2 identical over 9 bases. V shed 0 bases, J shed 5 bases, and the junction held 4 bases outside the gene matches. The germline V gene encodes CDR1 SGHRS and CDR2 YFSETQ. The CDR3 runs 15 residues. The CDR3 sequence: CASSLVAGDLDTQYF. The CDR3 DNA follows: TGCGCCAGCAGCTTGGTAGCGGGAGATTTAGATACGCAGTATTTT. Filled out from reference TRBV5-1 and TRBJ2-3, the complete variable domain reads KAGVTQTPRYLIKTRGQQVTLSCSPISGHRSVSWYQQTPGQGLQFLFEYFSETQRNKGNFPGRFSGRQFSNSRSEMNVSTLELGDSALYLCASSLVAGDLDTQYFGPGTRLTVL.

A few counts support this clonotype. This sequence joins TRBV27 and TRBJ2-1; no clear D. Trimming took off 3 bases at V and 8 bases at J, with 11 bases between the two ends. Germline-derived CDR1 and CDR2 are MNHEY and SMNVEV (reference sequence). The CDR3 consists of 13 residues. This CDR3 reads CASSFLSSDEQFF. DNA of the CDR3: TGTGCCAGCAGTTTCTTAAGTTCGGATGAGCAGTTCTTC.

This clonotype was counted at least ten times. This chain's CDR3 is CASSGQTGSTTTYEQYF. The DNA of the CDR3 is TGTGCCAGCAGTGGTCAGACAGGGTCCACCACTACCTACGAGCAGTACTTC. The V and J genes are TRBV28 and TRBJ2-7; TRBD1 matches 7 bases. Germline CDR1 is MDHEN and CDR2 is SYDVKM. The CDR3 is made up of 17 amino acids. V lost 5 bases to trimming and J lost 2 bases; unmatched junction nucleotides: 15.

The rearrangement uses TRBV20-1 and TRBJ2-7, with D unresolved. The length of the CDR3 is 13 residues. The V end was cut by 6 bases, the J end by 5 bases, with 17 bases between. The germline V gene has CDR1 DFQATT and CDR2 SNEGSKA (reference sequence). The CDR3 nucleotides are TGCAGTGCCCGCCGTTTCTTTGCTGACGAGCAGTACTTC. Translation gives CSARRFFADEQYF.

This clonotype was seen more than once but under ten times. The chain's CDR3 is CASSQGGSNTGELFF. CDR3 bases: TGTGCCAGCAGCCAAGGGGGGTCCAACACCGGGGAGCTGTTTTTT. The rearrangement joins TRBV4-2 to TRBJ2-2, with D perhaps assigned TRBD1 or TRBD2 (5 bases each). There are 15 residues in the CDR3. V was clipped by 1 base and J by 2 bases, with 8 bases between them. Germline CDR1 reads LGHNA; CDR2 reads YNFKEQ.

This clonotype has ten or more counts. The CDR3 here is CASSPTKQGPSRGYTF. CDR3 nucleotide sequence: TGTGCCAGCAGCCCCACAAAACAGGGGCCGTCGAGGGGCTACACCTTC. The rearrangement uses TRBV13 and TRBJ1-2; 7 bases align to TRBD1. V was clipped by 5 bases and J by 8 bases; unmatched bases: 17. Germline lookup yields CDR1 PRHDT and CDR2 FYEKMQ (reference sequence). The CDR3 spans 16 residues. Complete variable domain (other parts from reference TRBV13 and TRBJ1-2): AAGVIQSPRHLIKEKRETATLKCYPIPRHDTVYWYQQGPGQDPQFLISFYEKMQSDKGSIPDRFSAQQFSDYHSELNMSSLELGDSALYFCASSPTKQGPSRGYTFGSGTRLTVV.

In its sample, this clonotype was seen many times. The rearrangement joins TRBV28 to TRBJ2-1, with D possibly being TRBD2 (6 bases). CDR3 size: 12 residues. Germline CDR1 reads MDHEN; CDR2 reads SYDVKM. Deletions cut 4 bases from V and 7 bases from J, with 8 bases between. CDR3 sequence (DNA): TGTGCCAGCAGTTCTAGCGAGAATGAGCAGTTCTTC. This codes for CASSSSENEQFF.

This clonotype was seen repeatedly, ten times or more. V gene TRBV20-1 combines with J gene TRBJ2-7; D is possibly TRBD2 (5 bases). Germline CDR1 and CDR2: DFQATT and SNEGSKA (reference sequence). Trimming pared 3 bases from V and 2 bases from J, leaving 11 bases between. The CDR3 loop spans 13 amino acids. The CDR3: CSARASGTYEQYF. In DNA, the CDR3 is TGCAGTGCTAGGGCCAGCGGCACCTACGAGCAGTACTTC.

The sample holds many counts of this clonotype. V is TRBV2 and J is TRBJ1-4, with D possibly being TRBD1 (5 bases). The CDR3 is 14 amino acids. The V end was cut by 1 base, the J end by 7 bases, with 10 bases between. Germline loops: CDR1 SNHLY, CDR2 FYNNEI. This CDR3 is CASSEGGGVEKLFF. CDR3 DNA: TGTGCCAGCAGTGAAGGGGGCGGGGTTGAAAAACTGTTTTTT. The variable domain in full, with the rest retrieved from reference TRBV2 and TRBJ1-4, is EPEVTQTPSHQVTQMGQEVILRCVPISNHLYFYWYRQILGQKVEFLVSFYNNEISEKSEIFDDQFSVERPDGSNFTLKIRSTKLEDSAMYFCASSEGGGVEKLFFGSGTQLSVL.

This clonotype occurred a few times. The chain is built from TRBV5-1 and TRBJ1-1, with a weak D call TRBD1 (6 bases). V was shortened by 0 bases and J by 3 bases, with 27 bases between the two germline ends. This CDR3 comprises 20 residues. CDR1 is SGHRS and CDR2 is YFSETQ in the germline V gene. In DNA form, the CDR3 reads TGCGCCAGCAGCTTGGTGGGACCCGGGGGGCGGAGGACGGGGGACACTGAAGCTTTCTTT. Protein product: CASSLVGPGGRRTGDTEAFF.